These T cell receptor beta chains were read from a single sample in a study of T-cell memory formation after mild COVID-19. A single record per CDR3 protein comes from TCRdb applying MiXCR to the 5' RACE reads. The table records around 200,000 distinct CDR3 sequences, more than 8% of them present only once. The sequenced sample consisted of PBMCs or a T cell subset sorted from them (not recorded which). These receptors were collected from a man younger than 35 who had mild COVID-19 (a few samples of this study predate the infection). Cell type and time point are not known. Each CDR3 is given with its conserved first and last residue. D genes are given only for firm matches. The listing skips clone size in some rows; elsewhere it reads once, few, many or a size class.

size | J | D | V | length | DNA | CDR3
few | TRBJ1-1 | - | TRBV29-1 | 13 | TGCAGCGTTCGTTACAGCATGAACACTGAAGCTTTCTTT | CSVRYSMNTEAFF
few | TRBJ2-7 | - | TRBV5-4 | 16 | TGTGCCAGCAGCTTGGATTCCGCGAGGGCCGGGGCCGAGCAGTACTTC | CASSLDSARAGAEQYF
few | TRBJ1-2 | TRBD1 | TRBV9 | 16 | TGTGCCAGCAGCGTAGGACGGAGGGGGCGAGTCTATGGCTACACCTTC | CASSVGRRGRVYGYTF
- | TRBJ2-5 | TRBD2 | TRBV5-1 | 15 | TGCGCCAGCAGCCGTACGGGGGGGTTCGTAGAGACCCAGTACTTC | CASSRTGGFVETQYF
few | TRBJ2-3 | TRBD1 | TRBV11-2 | 13 | TGTGCCAGCAGCTTAGAAAGGACAGGCACGCAGTATTTT | CASSLERTGTQYF
- | TRBJ2-3 | - | TRBV20-1 | 15 | TGCAGTGCTAGACACGGGAGTCAAGGCACAGATACGCAGTATTTT | CSARHGSQGTDTQYF
few | TRBJ1-1 | TRBD1 | TRBV5-1 | 17 | TGCGCCAGCAGCTTAGTGACAGGGGGAAGATGGAACACTGAAGCTTTCTTT | CASSLVTGGRWNTEAFF
few | TRBJ2-2 | - | TRBV12-3/TRBV12-4 | 14 | TGTGCCAGCAGTCAGCTACGGAACGCCGGGGAGCTGTTTTTT | CASSQLRNAGELFF
- | TRBJ2-7 | - | TRBV6-2/TRBV6-3 | 17 | TGTGCCAGCAGTCGCCCGACTAGGGACGGGAATTACTACGAGCAGTACTTC | CASSRPTRDGNYYEQYF
- | TRBJ2-5 | TRBD2 | TRBV6-6 | 14 | TGTGCCAGCAGTTATAGCGGGGGGTCAGAGACCCAGTACTTC | CASSYSGGSETQYF
- | TRBJ2-3 | - | TRBV18 | 16 | TGTGCCAGCTCACCACGGAAAGGGGGTAACACAGATACGCAGTATTTT | CASSPRKGGNTDTQYF
many | TRBJ1-1 | - | TRBV5-1 | 15 | TGCGCCAGCAGCACGGACCTTACCCCAACCACTGAAGCTTTCTTT | CASSTDLTPTTEAFF
many | TRBJ1-2 | - | TRBV7-9 | 15 | TGTGCCAGCAGCTTAGGTGCGGCAGGAGCTTATGGCTACACCTTC | CASSLGAAGAYGYTF
many | TRBJ2-3 | - | TRBV24-1 | 14 | TGTGCCACCAGTGATAAGGGGCCTCGAGATACGCAGTATTTT | CATSDKGPRDTQYF
- | TRBJ1-1 | - | TRBV27 | 14 | TGTGCCAGCAGTCGAACCGGGGGAGGCACTGAAGCTTTCTTT | CASSRTGGGTEAFF
many | TRBJ2-7 | - | TRBV20-1 | 13 | TGCAGTGCCCGCACAGGCCCTTCCTACGAGCAGTACTTC | CSARTGPSYEQYF
- | TRBJ1-1 | - | TRBV6-5 | 14 | TGTGCCAGCAGTGCAGGGGATAGAGGCACTGAAGCTTTCTTT | CASSAGDRGTEAFF
- | TRBJ2-5 | TRBD2 | TRBV12-3/TRBV12-4 | 15 | TGTGCCAGCAGTTTGTTGCGGGGGTCACAAGAGACCCAGTACTTC | CASSLLRGSQETQYF
- | TRBJ2-7 | - | TRBV3-1 | 14 | TGTGCCAGCAGCCAAGGACTAGGCACCTACGAGCAGTACTTC | CASSQGLGTYEQYF
- | TRBJ2-7 | TRBD2 | TRBV4-2 | 15 | TGTGCCAGCAGCCTTAGCGGGGGGGACACCTACGAGCAGTACTTC | CASSLSGGDTYEQYF
many | TRBJ2-5 | TRBD1 | TRBV5-1 | 17 | TGCGCCAGCAGCTCGTCGTTCGGACAGGGTTTAGGAGAGACCCAGTACTTC | CASSSSFGQGLGETQYF
- | TRBJ2-3 | - | TRBV20-1 | 12 | TGCATGTGGGCCTGCCACACAGATACGCAGTATTTT | CMWACHTDTQYF
few | TRBJ2-4 | - | TRBV18 | 15 | TGTGCCAGCTCCACAGGGAGTTCAGCCAAAAACATTCAGTACTTC | CASSTGSSAKNIQYF
few | TRBJ1-4 | - | TRBV7-9 | 14 | TGTGCCAGCAGCTTATTAACAGGCAATGAAAAACTGTTTTTT | CASSLLTGNEKLFF
- | TRBJ1-2 | - | TRBV10-3 | 12 | TGTGCCATCAGTGCGGAGGGGGAAGGCTACACCTTC | CAISAEGEGYTF
- | TRBJ2-3 | TRBD2 | TRBV4-3 | 21 | TGCGCCAGCAGCCAAGATGGGACGACTAGCGGGGGGGCAAAGATCACAGATACGCAGTATTTT | CASSQDGTTSGGAKITDTQYF
once | TRBJ1-5 | TRBD1 | TRBV4-3 | 17 | TGCGCCAGCAGCCAACGGACAGGGGGCTATAGCAATCAGCCCCAGCATTTT | CASSQRTGGYSNQPQHF
- | TRBJ2-2 | - | TRBV6-2/TRBV6-3 | 13 | TGTGCCAGCAGTTACAGAGGGCGCGGGGAGCTGTTTTTT | CASSYRGRGELFF
few | TRBJ1-5 | TRBD1 | TRBV20-1 | 15 | TGCAGTGCTAGGGATCCCCGGGACAGGAATCAGCCCCAGCATTTT | CSARDPRDRNQPQHF
few | TRBJ1-4 | - | TRBV2 | 14 | TGTGCCAGCAGTGAATTCCAGGAAAATGAAAAACTGTTTTTT | CASSEFQENEKLFF
few | TRBJ1-5 | - | TRBV6-5 | 13 | TGTGCCAGCACCCAGGGACGGGATCAGCCCCAGCATTTT | CASTQGRDQPQHF
many | TRBJ2-3 | - | TRBV5-1 | 14 | TGCGCCAGCAGCTTGGGTCAGGGTCCAGATACGCAGTATTTT | CASSLGQGPDTQYF
- | TRBJ1-2 | TRBD1 | TRBV7-9 | 15 | TGTGCCAGCAGACCCGGACAGGGAGAATACTATGGCTACACCTTC | CASRPGQGEYYGYTF
- | TRBJ1-4 | - | TRBV12-3/TRBV12-4 | 13 | TGTGCCAGCAGGACGGGGGCCGTCGAAAAACTGTTTTTT | CASRTGAVEKLFF
few | TRBJ1-1 | TRBD1 | TRBV7-2 | 14 | TGTGCCAGCAACCCTCAGGGGGGGCACACTGAAGCTTTCTTT | CASNPQGGHTEAFF
few | TRBJ2-3 | TRBD2 | TRBV6-5 | 17 | TGTGCCAGCAGCACCACTGGCGGGGGGGCGAACACAGATACGCAGTATTTT | CASSTTGGGANTDTQYF
many | TRBJ2-1 | TRBD1 | TRBV6-2/TRBV6-3 | 13 | TGTGCCAGCCGGAGGACAGGGAACAATGAGCAGTTCTTC | CASRRTGNNEQFF
many | TRBJ2-5 | - | TRBV5-1 | 14 | TGCGCCAGCAGCTTGGAGCAGGGAAGGGAGACCCAGTACTTC | CASSLEQGRETQYF
- | TRBJ2-2 | - | TRBV11-2 | 15 | TGTGCCAGCAGCTTATGGCTAGCTAGCACCGGGGAGCTGTTTTTT | CASSLWLASTGELFF
- | TRBJ1-2 | - | TRBV6-5 | 14 | TGTGCCAGCCTTACGCGATCGGGGGCCTATGGCTACACCTTC | CASLTRSGAYGYTF
many | TRBJ2-1 | TRBD2 | TRBV5-1 | 17 | TGCGCCAGCAGCCCCAAAGCGGGGACCAGCTCCTACAATGAGCAGTTCTTC | CASSPKAGTSSYNEQFF
many | TRBJ2-1 | TRBD2 | TRBV5-1 | 15 | TGCGCCAGCAGCTTGTCTAGCGGGGCCTACAATGAGCAGTTCTTC | CASSLSSGAYNEQFF
- | TRBJ1-2 | - | TRBV20-1 | 15 | TGCAGTGCTAGAGATGGGACAACCCCTAACTATGGCTACACCTTC | CSARDGTTPNYGYTF
few | TRBJ2-5 | TRBD1 | TRBV27 | 14 | TGTGCCAGCAGTTTATGGTTGGGACAGGAGACCCAGTACTTC | CASSLWLGQETQYF
- | TRBJ2-1 | TRBD2 | TRBV9 | 17 | TGTGCCAGCAGTTTTAGCGGGGGGCAGAGCTCCTACAATGAGCAGTTCTTC | CASSFSGGQSSYNEQFF
many | TRBJ1-5 | - | TRBV5-1 | 14 | TGCGCCAGCAGCTTGGGGGACCAGAATCAGCCCCAGCATTTT | CASSLGDQNQPQHF
- | TRBJ1-1 | - | TRBV6-2/TRBV6-3 | 14 | TGTGCCAGCAGTCCCTACACAGGGATCACTGAAGCTTTCTTT | CASSPYTGITEAFF
- | TRBJ1-1 | TRBD1 | TRBV7-9 | 17 | TGTGCCAGCAGCTTTCGTATGGGACAGTCCCTAAACACTGAAGCTTTCTTT | CASSFRMGQSLNTEAFF
many | TRBJ1-1 | - | TRBV6-5 | 15 | TGTGCCAGCAGTCCACGCGGAGAACCCATAGTAGGAGCTTTCTTT | CASSPRGEPIVGAFF
- | TRBJ2-3 | - | TRBV20-1 | 14 | TGCAGTGCTAGAATAGGGCTAGTAACAGATACGCAGTATTTT | CSARIGLVTDTQYF
- | TRBJ1-1 | - | TRBV6-2/TRBV6-3 | 17 | TGTGCCAGCAGTTACGAGCTGTTCAGGGATTCGAACACTGAAGCTTTCTTT | CASSYELFRDSNTEAFF
- | TRBJ2-3 | - | TRBV4-3 | 15 | TGCGCCAGCAGCCAAGTATACAGAGGCACAGATACGCAGTATTTT | CASSQVYRGTDTQYF
few | TRBJ2-3 | - | TRBV24-1 | 14 | TGTGCCACCAGTGACCCAGGCTACCAGGATACGCAGTATTTT | CATSDPGYQDTQYF
- | TRBJ2-5 | - | TRBV6-5 | 14 | TGTGCCAGCAGCTTCGGGCAGCTACAAGAGACCCAGTACTTC | CASSFGQLQETQYF
many | TRBJ1-6 | - | TRBV12-3/TRBV12-4 | 13 | TGTGCCACTACCGGGACGTGGAATTCACCCCTCCACTTT | CATTGTWNSPLHF
- | TRBJ2-7 | TRBD1 | TRBV12-3/TRBV12-4 | 14 | TGTGCCAGCGCCTCAGGGGGTAGCTCCTACGAGCAGTACTTC | CASASGGSSYEQYF
few | TRBJ2-5 | - | TRBV5-1 | 15 | TGCGCCAGCAGCTTAGTGACAGGTCGGCAAGAGACCCAGTACTTC | CASSLVTGRQETQYF
many | TRBJ1-3 | - | TRBV4-3 | 16 | TGCGCCAGCAGCCAAGGGGCAGGGATATCTGGAAACACCATATATTTT | CASSQGAGISGNTIYF
- | TRBJ1-3 | - | TRBV19 | 15 | TGTGCCAGTAGTATTGCCGGGCCTGCTGGAAACACCATTTATTTT | CASSIAGPAGNTIYF